Presented here are 3 T cell receptor beta chains from one specimen sequenced in a study of technical replicates of blood from a handful of donors. Sequencing used immunoSEQ multiplex PCR; TCRdb keeps in-frame clones, though not all of them. The table lists 45,000 to 65,000 clones, roughly 94% of them singletons. Sequenced sample: T cells isolated from PBMCs. The receptors come from a human donor in good health.

This clone was found once. In DNA, the CDR3 is TGCGCCAGCAGTGAAGGGCTAGCGGGAGTAAATGAGCAGTTCTTC. The encoded protein is CASSEGLAGVNEQFF. The rearrangement uses TRBV10-2 and TRBJ2-1; 10 bases fit TRBD2. The trim removed 3 bases at V and 7 bases at J, leaving 6 bases unmatched. Per the germline V gene, CDR1 is WSHSY and CDR2 is SAAADI. The CDR3 totals 15 residues.

The genes are TRBV9 and TRBJ1-5; 8 bases are a match to TRBD1. This CDR3 is built from 15 residues. The J segment lost 7 bases and the V segment lost 3 bases, leaving 9 bases of the junction unmatched. CDR1 is SGDLS, CDR2 YYNGEE, per germline. The CDR3 DNA sequence: TGTGCCAGCAGCGGAGATGGGACAGGAGCCCAGCCCCAGCATTTT. Its protein is CASSGDGTGAQPQHF.

The V and J genes are TRBV9 and TRBJ2-3; D may be TRBD1 (5 bases). Germline CDR1 and CDR2: SGDLS and YYNGEE. The V end lost 2 bases, the J end lost 5 bases, and 12 bases lay between the germline ends. This CDR3 is built from 14 residues. CDR3 sequence (DNA): TGTGCCAGCAGCGTTAGGCTAGGGGAAGATACGCAGTATTTT. Amino acids: CASSVRLGEDTQYF.